This T cell receptor (beta chain) was recorded in a study of tissue T cells after allogeneic stem cell transplantation. This CDR3 comprises 16 residues. Trimming stripped 3 bases from V and 4 bases from J, with 18 bases between. The germline V gene has CDR1 ENHRY and CDR2 SYGVKD. As for this clone: The antigen remains undetermined.

Findings and limits, study-wide: Within patients, tissue anatomy strongly shaped TCR repertoire composition. Alloreactivity or antigen specificity of tissue TCRs was not determined; some clones might be host cells.

Method: immunoSEQ multiplex PCR; TCRdb's copy keeps in-frame clones and lacks some. The sample gives roughly 9,900 clones, about three fifths of which show up once; over 8.5% is in the top ten. This TCR was sampled from a woman aged 18 to 49 with breast cancer. Sequencing used tissue from the jejunum, obtained at autopsy. The chain couples TRBV10-3 to TRBJ2-5; TRBD2 is a possible D gene (6 bases). CDR3: CAISDPGLTRGETQYF. The CDR3 DNA sequence: TGTGCCATCAGTGACCCTGGACTAACGAGGGGAGAGACCCAGTACTTC.